This T cell receptor (beta chain) originates from a study of blood T cell repertoires in COVID-19. Whole-study context: Italy, Spain and the United States were the sources of the convalescent and acute COVID-19 samples. Nucleic acid was either cDNA or gDNA, and it came from T cells, B-cell-depleted T cells, or PBMCs.

Concerning this clone: Within the sample, other DNA sequences also encode this same CDR3.

Profiled with immunoSEQ multiplex PCR; TCRdb holds only in-frame clones, not every one. This table holds 45,000 to 70,000 clones, 82% found once. Trimming left V 1 base short and J 8 bases short, with 5 bases between. The CDR3 consists of 12 residues. Germline values: CDR1 LGHDT, CDR2 YNNKEL (reference sequence). The chain joins TRBV3-1 (or the pseudogene TRBV3-2) to TRBJ1-4; D gene ambiguous. The sample consisted of peripheral blood. The sequence was collected from an older woman with acute or convalescent COVID-19. The CDR3 region is CASSQAGEKLFF. CDR3 sequence (DNA): TGTGCCAGCAGCCAAGCGGGGGAAAAACTGTTTTTT.